This T cell receptor (beta chain) was identified during a study of cytomegalovirus exposure and HLA in healthy donors. Points from the study as a whole: The majority of CMV-associated TCR beta chains were reported as apparently HLA-restricted in a later analysis. TCR beta V- and J-gene trimming, according to a later analysis, was linked to a missense DCLRE1C variant. The classifier, whose performance was assessed in both the original and validation cohorts, reportedly diagnosed cytomegalovirus status with high specificity and sensitivity.

With respect to this clone: Its target is not known.

Germline loops: CDR1 SGHTA, CDR2 FQGNSA. The CDR3 spans 15 residues. Primers: 60 Vbeta forward and 13 Jbeta reverse. The protocol was immunoSEQ multiplex PCR, while the TCRdb copy is restricted to in-frame clones and leaves out a portion. The sample includes about 98,000 clones, more than 70% seen only once; the top ten take around a tenth. The source is a male donor in good health and CMV-seropositive. The sample consisted of PBMCs. This rearrangement joins TRBV7-2 to TRBJ2-7; maybe TRBD2 (5 bases). In DNA form, the CDR3 reads TGTGCTAGTCGTGCGGGTGGTATGTCCGCCTACGAGCAGTACTTC. Translating gives CASRAGGMSAYEQYF.